What follows is one TCR beta chain and its context. Its target is unknown. The record originates from a study of blood T cells in healthy people across ages. Study conclusions and caveats: Expanded clonotype changes were possibly confounded by unknown donor CMV status. There was a strong correlation between TCR beta diversity and naive T cell percentage.

A second PCR of about 7 to 12 cycles used a sample-barcoded 5' primer and a J-beta primer mix. TCRdb called the 5' RACE reads again in MiXCR, with one record for every CDR3 protein. The top ten hold approximately 10% of the sample, which has about 1.6 million distinct CDR3 sequences, 30% to 40% seen once. The V gene end was trimmed by 3 bases and the J gene end by 4 bases; junction bases not matched to a gene: 3. The CDR3 totals 15 residues. Germline lookup yields CDR1 MNHEY and CDR2 SVGAGI. Peripheral blood from each donor was collected in a volume of 8 to 10 milliliters. The sequence was collected from a woman in her twenties or thirties in good health. Sequenced sample: blood. V and J are TRBV6-5 and TRBJ2-1; TRBD2 matches 10 bases. CDR3 sequence (DNA): TGTGCCAGCAGTTATAGCGGGAGGTTTTACAATGAGCAGTTCTTC. It encodes CASSYSGRFYNEQFF.